Presented here are 19 T cell receptor beta chains from one specimen sequenced in a study of blood T cell repertoires in COVID-19. Profiled with immunoSEQ multiplex PCR; TCRdb holds only in-frame clones, not every one. The sample contains some 94,000 clones, just under 90% of which appear only once. Source material: peripheral blood. These receptors came from a human donor in a cohort sampled during active COVID-19.

This chain joins TRBV2 and TRBJ2-1; the D gene is possibly TRBD2 (5 bases). Trimming left V 3 bases short and J 10 bases short, with 13 bases between. CDR3 length: 13 amino acids. Germline V lookup: CDR1 SNHLY, CDR2 FYNNEI. CDR3 region: CASSDWTTIEQFF. In nucleotides, the CDR3 is TGTGCCAGCAGTGATTGGACGACTATCGAGCAGTTCTTC.

The table lists this clone with a count of one. The V gene is TRBV2, the J gene TRBJ2-7, with D possibly being TRBD1 (6 bases). Per germline, CDR1 SNHLY and CDR2 FYNNEI. The V end was cut by 2 bases, the J end by 6 bases, with 8 bases between. This CDR3 region has 12 residues. DNA for the CDR3: TGTGCCAGCAGTGAATACAGGGCCGAGCAGTACTTC. It is translated as CASSEYRAEQYF.

The chain links TRBV7-6 to TRBJ2-3, with 13 bases identical to TRBD2. Germline assignment: CDR1 SGHVS and CDR2 FNYEAQ. This CDR3 comprises 17 residues. V lost 1 base, J lost 5 bases, and 6 bases stayed unmatched. The CDR3 here is CASSLGTSGRVGDTQYF. The CDR3 nucleotides are TGTGCCAGCAGCTTAGGGACTAGCGGGAGAGTAGGAGATACGCAGTATTTT.

CDR3 protein: CASSLVAGGTKTQYF. The CDR3 region has the DNA TGCGCCAGCAGCTTGGTAGCAGGGGGCACCAAGACCCAGTACTTC. The chain uses TRBV5-1 and TRBJ2-5; 8 nucleotides match TRBD1. The CDR3 loop spans 15 amino acids. J gave up 6 bases and V 0 bases, and 7 bases lay outside the gene matches. In germline, CDR1 is SGHRS, CDR2 YFSETQ. Drawing the rest from reference TRBV5-1 and TRBJ2-5, the complete variable domain is KAGVTQTPRYLIKTRGQQVTLSCSPISGHRSVSWYQQTPGQGLQFLFEYFSETQRNKGNFPGRFSGRQFSNSRSEMNVSTLELGDSALYLCASSLVAGGTKTQYFGPGTRLLVL.

The chain combines TRBV25-1 with TRBJ1-1; no clear D gene. Germline V gene data show CDR1 as MGHDK and CDR2 as SYGVNS. V was cut by 1 base and J by 1 base, with 7 bases left in between. This CDR3 contains 14 residues. Here the CDR3 DNA reads TGTGCCAGCAGTGAATTGAGCGGGAACACTGAAGCTTTCTTT. Encoded protein: CASSELSGNTEAFF.

This chain connects TRBV5-1 to TRBJ1-3; 7 bases align to TRBD1. CDR3 size: 16 residues. V shed 0 bases and J 3 bases; nucleotides not matched to a gene: 6. Germline CDR1 reads SGHRS; CDR2 reads YFSETQ. CDR3: CASSLVGRGYGNTIYF. The CDR3 DNA sequence: TGCGCCAGCAGCTTGGTGGGCAGGGGGTATGGAAACACCATATATTTT.

The V call is TRBV2, the J call TRBJ1-4, with D maybe TRBD1 (6 bases). With 4 bases removed from V and 7 bases from J, the gap between germline ends came to 16 bases. The germline V gene has CDR1 SNHLY and CDR2 FYNNEI. The CDR3 is 15 residues long. The CDR3 region is CASSGTGIVGEKLFF. The CDR3 DNA reads as TGTGCCAGCAGTGGAACAGGGATAGTGGGTGAAAAACTGTTTTTT.

This sequence joins TRBV28 and TRBJ2-3; 8 bases fit TRBD2. Looked up from germline, CDR1 is MDHEN and CDR2 is SYDVKM. This CDR3 region has 15 residues. The J segment lost 4 bases and the V segment lost 2 bases, leaving 5 bases of the junction unmatched. The CDR3 nucleotides are TGTGCCAGCAGTTTAAACGGGAGGGCCCCAGATACGCAGTATTTT. Residues: CASSLNGRAPDTQYF.

In this sample, this clone turned up a few times. The chain carries TRBV5-1 and TRBJ2-5; 8 nucleotides line up with TRBD2. From germline, CDR1 is SGHRS and CDR2 YFSETQ. The CDR3 contains 15 residues. Trimming cost V 3 bases and J 2 bases; bases outside gene matches: 6. This chain's CDR3 is CASSYRTSNQETQYF. The CDR3 region has the DNA TGCGCCAGCAGCTATCGGACTAGCAATCAAGAGACCCAGTACTTC.

This chain joins TRBV3-1 (or the pseudogene TRBV3-2) and TRBJ2-6; D ambiguous. Germline V CDR1 and CDR2: LGHDT, YNNKEL (reference sequence). The V end was cut by 0 bases, the J end by 1 base, with 7 bases between. The CDR3 contains 16 residues. The CDR3 spells CASSQDPVSGANVLTF. CDR3 DNA: TGTGCCAGCAGCCAAGATCCCGTATCTGGGGCCAACGTCCTGACTTTC.

The chain carries TRBV5-8 and TRBJ1-5, with 8 nucleotides matching TRBD1. The CDR3 is made up of 17 amino acids. J lost 2 bases, V lost 4 bases, and 11 bases had no gene match. From germline, CDR1 is SGHTS and CDR2 YDEGEE. In DNA form, the CDR3 reads TGTGCCAGCAGCCTCTCCCGGACAGGGATGGGCAATCAGCCCCAGCATTTT. Its translation is CASSLSRTGMGNQPQHF.

The chain couples TRBV4-2 to TRBJ1-5; D remains ambiguous. Looked up from germline, CDR1 is LGHNA and CDR2 is YNFKEQ. V lost 2 bases, J lost 0 bases, and 11 bases lay in between. The CDR3 consists of 16 residues. In nucleotides, the CDR3 is TGTGCCAGCAGCCAAATCGCGGATTATAGCAATCAGCCCCAGCATTTT. This gives the protein CASSQIADYSNQPQHF.

The chain joins TRBV27 to TRBJ2-7; D is unclear. Germline CDR1 and CDR2: MNHEY and SMNVEV (reference sequence). The length of the CDR3 is 9 residues. The V gene lost 7 bases and the J gene lost 9 bases, with 7 bases spanning the gap. The CDR3: CASTLGQYF. The CDR3 bases are TGTGCCAGCACCCTCGGGCAGTACTTC.

The chain employs TRBV6-5 and TRBJ2-7; the D is unclear. The V gene lost 0 bases and the J gene lost 5 bases, with 17 bases spanning the gap. Germline V lookup: CDR1 MNHEY, CDR2 SVGAGI. CDR3 length: 16 amino acids. Written as DNA, the CDR3 is TGTGCCAGCAGTTACTCGAGGTACCCCCAAACCCACGAGCAGTACTTC. This translates into CASSYSRYPQTHEQYF.

DNA for the CDR3: TGTGCCAGCGGCGGGGTGGGGACCTACAATGAGCAGTTCTTC. Its translation: CASGGVGTYNEQFF. The chain links TRBV27 to TRBJ2-1, with D perhaps matching TRBD2 (6 bases). Per germline, CDR1 MNHEY and CDR2 SMNVEV (reference sequence). Trimming cost V 8 bases and J 2 bases, with 13 bases left between them. The CDR3 is made up of 14 amino acids.

J is TRBJ2-3 and V is TRBV30; 7 bases match TRBD2. The germline V gene encodes CDR1 GTSNPN and CDR2 SVGIG (reference sequence). The CDR3 runs to 12 residues. Trimming removed 4 bases from V and 9 bases from J; junction bases left unmatched: 7. CDR3 coding DNA: TGTGCCTGGAACCAGCGGGAAAGGACGCAGTATTTT. Amino acids: CAWNQRERTQYF.

The genes are TRBV2 and TRBJ2-5; unclear D gene. This CDR3 is built from 12 residues. From germline, CDR1 is SNHLY and CDR2 FYNNEI. The V and J ends lost 7 bases and 5 bases respectively, with 11 bases between them. The CDR3 here is CASIGGGETQYF. The CDR3 nucleotides are TGTGCCAGCATCGGCGGTGGGGAGACCCAGTACTTC.

The chain links TRBV3-1 (or the pseudogene TRBV3-2) to TRBJ2-4; tentative D call: TRBD2 (7 bases). This CDR3 has 17 residues. Germline assignment: CDR1 LGHDT and CDR2 YNNKEL (reference sequence). The V gene lost 0 bases and the J gene lost 3 bases, with 15 bases spanning the gap. Written as DNA, the CDR3 is TGTGCCAGCAGCCAAGAAATAGGGGGGGGGTTCAAAAACATTCAGTACTTC. It yields the protein CASSQEIGGGFKNIQYF.

The chain combines TRBV5-6 with TRBJ2-1; 9 bases match TRBD2. V was clipped by 1 base and J by 5 bases; unmatched bases: 10. Germline V gene lookup returns CDR1 SGHDT and CDR2 YYEEEE. The CDR3 has 17 residues. CDR3 residues: CASSLIYLAGYHNEQFF. CDR3 bases: TGTGCCAGCAGCTTGATTTACCTAGCGGGGTATCACAATGAGCAGTTCTTC.